This TCR beta chain was recorded in a study of PD-1 blockade in classical Hodgkin lymphoma. Here immunoSEQ multiplex PCR was the method, and the copy in TCRdb shows in-frame clones only, minus some. The data hold 90,000 or so clones, with around 80% observed a single time. V was trimmed by 0 bases and J by 2 bases, leaving 7 bases between them. CDR1 and CDR2 from the germline V gene are ENHRY and SYGVKD. The CDR3 is 14 amino acids. Time point denoted: cycle 4 day 1 (C4D1), after more than five weeks of nivolumab. Exposure to brentuximab vedotin varied, and each patient had relapsed following autologous stem cell transplantation. Patients had relapsed/refractory classical Hodgkin lymphoma with complete response, partial response or progressive disease as best response. Points from the study as a whole: Complete responders started with a diversity level that resembled newly diagnosed patients at baseline. Some patients started nivolumab under 1 year after ASCT, and they were excluded.

On this clone: Its antigen is unidentified.

The specimen comprised peripheral blood mononuclear cells (PBMCs), sampled before the fourth cycle of nivolumab. The clonotype comes from a human donor with classical Hodgkin lymphoma. The chain joins TRBV10-3 to TRBJ1-1, with D uncertain. CDR3 loop: CAISESNRNTEAFF. CDR3 nucleotides: TGTGCCATCAGTGAGTCAAACAGAAACACTGAAGCTTTCTTT.